Below, 28 T cell receptor beta chains from the same sample are listed, as sequenced in a study of response to subunit inactivated influenza vaccine. TCRdb reanalysed the RT-PCR reads using MiXCR and keeps one entry per CDR3 protein. This repertoire shows 500,000 to 600,000 distinct CDR3 sequences, less than 10% found once; its top ten account for 13%. The sample consisted of PBMCs from blood, taken roughly 24 months after vaccination. The receptors were sampled from a man aged 50-75 years who received an inactivated influenza vaccine.

The table lists this clonotype with many counts. DNA of the CDR3: TGTGCCAGCAGAAGATCAGGGGTTTCCCTTGCAGATACGCAGTATTTT. Translation gives CASRRSGVSLADTQYF. J is TRBJ2-3 and V is TRBV6-1; D possibly corresponds to TRBD1 (6 bases). The germline V gene has CDR1 MNHNS and CDR2 SASEGT. The CDR3 loop spans 16 amino acids. Deletions cut 6 bases from V and 4 bases from J, with 20 bases between.

The rearrangement joins TRBV20-1 to TRBJ1-5; D perhaps matches TRBD1 (6 bases). V was pared by 6 bases and J by 7 bases, with 22 bases between. The V gene's germline CDR1 is DFQATT and CDR2 SNEGSKA (reference sequence). The length of the CDR3 is 15 residues. This CDR3 is CSAGQPTGGGQPQHF. The DNA for the CDR3 is TGCAGTGCGGGGCAGCCTACGGGGGGCGGGCAGCCCCAGCATTTT.

This clonotype was seen many times. The chain employs TRBV13 and TRBJ2-7; 9 nucleotides align to TRBD1. The J segment lost 2 bases and the V segment lost 7 bases, leaving 6 bases of the junction unmatched. Germline-derived CDR1 and CDR2 are PRHDT and FYEKMQ (reference sequence). This CDR3 region has 14 residues. The CDR3 is CASTLTGGAYEQYF. The CDR3 nucleotides are TGTGCCAGCACATTGACAGGGGGAGCCTACGAGCAGTACTTC.

This clonotype was recorded a few times. The chain has TRBV29-1 and TRBJ2-1; 8 bases map to TRBD1. V gave up 7 bases and J gave up 5 bases; unmatched junction bases: 7. This CDR3 region has 13 residues. Germline CDR1 is SQVTM and CDR2 is ANQGSEA. The CDR3 bases are TGCAGCGCAGGGGGCGGCCCTGACAATGAGCAGTTCTTC. It encodes CSAGGGPDNEQFF.

This clonotype was seen repeatedly, ten times or more. This sequence joins TRBV27 and TRBJ2-7; D not certain. V was clipped by 5 bases and J by 5 bases, with 16 bases between them. The CDR3 consists of 14 residues. Per germline, CDR1 MNHEY and CDR2 SMNVEV (reference sequence). The CDR3 nucleotides are TGTGCCAGCAGTCTGACCCGTGTAGTGGACGAGCAGTACTTC. Encoded protein: CASSLTRVVDEQYF.

Here the CDR3 DNA reads TGTGCCAGCTCAGCACTAGTGGGACCCTACGAGCAGTACTTC. It is translated as CASSALVGPYEQYF. The chain employs TRBV9 and TRBJ2-7, with D possibly called TRBD1 or TRBD2 (5 bases each). The CDR3 is 14 amino acids. Germline assignment: CDR1 SGDLS and CDR2 YYNGEE. V was clipped by 7 bases and J by 2 bases, with 16 bases between them.

This clonotype was observed a handful of times. The chain combines TRBV11-2 with TRBJ2-1, with no clear D. The CDR3 contains 14 residues. V was clipped by 5 bases and J by 5 bases, with 13 bases between them. Looked up from germline, CDR1 is SGHAT and CDR2 is FQNNGV. CDR3 nucleotide sequence: TGTGCCAGCAGCCAGACTTGGAGCCACAATGAGCAGTTCTTC. Protein: CASSQTWSHNEQFF. The whole variable domain, filled in from reference TRBV11-2 and TRBJ2-1, reads EAGVAQSPRYKIIEKRQSVAFWCNPISGHATLYWYQQILGQGPKLLIQFQNNGVVDDSQLPKDRFSAERLKGVDSTLKIQPAKLEDSAVYLCASSQTWSHNEQFFGPGTRLTVL.

This clonotype showed up just a few times. The chain has TRBV12-3 or TRBV12-4 and TRBJ2-4, with 10 bases identical to TRBD1. V lost 5 bases and J lost 11; bases outside the gene matches: 3. This CDR3 is built from 12 residues. This CDR3 reads CASSGTGDLQYF. In DNA form, the CDR3 reads TGTGCCAGCAGTGGGACAGGGGACCTTCAGTACTTC.

There are a few counts of this clonotype. This sequence joins TRBV5-1 and TRBJ2-5, with 12 bases fitting TRBD2. The CDR3 sequence is 14 residues long. Germline CDR1 SGHRS, CDR2 YFSETQ. V lost 4 bases, J lost 2 bases, and 0 bases stayed unmatched. The CDR3 is CASSGLAGQETQYF. The CDR3 region has the DNA TGCGCCAGCAGCGGACTAGCGGGGCAAGAGACCCAGTACTTC.

The chain has TRBV9 and TRBJ2-1, with a possible D match to TRBD2 (5 bases). V lost 3 bases, J lost 8 bases, and 12 bases lay in between. The germline gives CDR1 SGDLS, CDR2 YYNGEE. The CDR3 covers 13 residues. For the CDR3, the DNA is TGTGCCAGCAGCGGCGGGTGGCGCTATGAGCAGTTCTTC. Translation gives CASSGGWRYEQFF. The full variable domain, its missing parts supplied by reference TRBV9 and TRBJ2-1, is DSGVTQTPKHLITATGQRVTLRCSPRSGDLSVYWYQQSLDQGLQFLIQYYNGEERAKGNILERFSAQQFPDLHSELNLSSLELGDSALYFCASSGGWRYEQFFGPGTRLTVL.

The rearrangement joins TRBV20-1 to TRBJ2-1, with 12 bases identical to TRBD2. The CDR3 is 13 residues long. Trimming at V came to 6 bases and at J to 7 bases, leaving 4 bases not matched to a gene. CDR1 and CDR2 (germline): DFQATT, SNEGSKA (reference sequence). CDR3 DNA: TGCAGTGCCGCCGGGACTAGCGGGAATGAGCAGTTCTTC. Protein product: CSAAGTSGNEQFF.

This clonotype was observed many times. This chain uses TRBV4-1 with TRBJ2-5; the D gene is possibly TRBD2 (6 bases). Trimming removed 0 bases from V and 5 bases from J, with 16 bases in between. Germline values: CDR1 MGHRA, CDR2 YSYEKL. This CDR3 has 16 residues. This CDR3 is CASSQDRTFGGETQYF. CDR3 nucleotide sequence: TGCGCCAGCAGCCAAGATAGGACTTTCGGAGGGGAGACCCAGTACTTC.

Many counts were recorded for this clonotype. This rearrangement joins TRBV29-1 to TRBJ2-1; D is ambiguous. The CDR3 length is 14 residues. Germline loops: CDR1 SQVTM, CDR2 ANQGSEA. V was trimmed by 3 bases and J by 0 bases, leaving 9 bases between them. The CDR3 here is CSVDDRSSYNEQFF. CDR3 sequence (DNA): TGCAGCGTTGATGACCGGAGCTCCTACAATGAGCAGTTCTTC.

This clonotype has more than one count but fewer than ten. The chain carries TRBV9 and TRBJ2-1; TRBD2 might be the D (6 bases). V gave up 0 bases and J gave up 12 bases, with 19 bases separating them. CDR1 and CDR2 (germline): SGDLS, YYNGEE. The CDR3 runs to 15 residues. The CDR3 protein is CASSVEDWPAGRQFF. For the CDR3, the DNA is TGTGCCAGCAGCGTAGAAGACTGGCCCGCGGGGAGGCAGTTCTTC.

Ten or more counts support this clonotype. V is TRBV11-2 and J is TRBJ2-7; 10 bases fit TRBD1. Unmatched junction bases numbered 11, after V lost 6 bases and J lost 6 bases. CDR1 and CDR2 from the germline V gene are SGHAT and FQNNGV. The CDR3 covers 15 residues. The CDR3 sequence is CASRLIRDRGGEQYF. In nucleotides, the CDR3 is TGTGCCAGCAGGCTCATCCGGGACAGGGGAGGCGAGCAGTACTTC.

This clonotype was observed at least ten times. This chain links TRBV6-5 with TRBJ2-3; 8 nucleotides align to TRBD2. The CDR3 is made up of 15 amino acids. The J segment lost 4 bases and the V segment lost 1 base, leaving 4 bases of the junction unmatched. CDR1 MNHEY and CDR2 SVGAGI come from the germline V gene. The CDR3 spells CASSYLTSGADTQYF. CDR3 DNA sequence: TGTGCCAGCAGTTACTTAACTAGCGGTGCAGATACGCAGTATTTT.

This chain links TRBV20-1 with TRBJ2-3; 7 bases are a match to TRBD1. Trimming cost V 0 bases and J 6 bases; bases outside gene matches: 9. This CDR3 has 15 amino acids. The germline V gene has CDR1 DFQATT and CDR2 SNEGSKA (reference sequence). CDR3 loop: CSARDWTGLGDTQYF. The CDR3 DNA reads as TGCAGTGCTAGAGATTGGACAGGCTTAGGGGATACGCAGTATTTT.

The CDR3 protein is CASSQDGTGPTDTQYF. CDR3 DNA: TGTGCCAGCAGCCAAGATGGGACAGGGCCGACAGATACGCAGTATTTT. The chain carries TRBV4-2 and TRBJ2-3, with 9 bases lining up with TRBD1. V dropped 0 bases and J dropped 3; count of bases not matched to a gene: 4. Germline values: CDR1 LGHNA, CDR2 YNFKEQ. The CDR3 spans 16 residues.

The sample holds a few counts of this clonotype. The chain couples TRBV19 to TRBJ2-4; possible D gene TRBD1, 5 bases. V lost 7 bases to trimming and J lost 5 bases, with 15 bases between them. CDR3 size: 14 residues. Germline V lookup: CDR1 LNHDA, CDR2 SQIVND (reference sequence). CDR3: CASIGRQSENIQYF. CDR3 bases: TGTGCCAGTATTGGACGACAGAGTGAAAACATTCAGTACTTC.

This chain links TRBV28 with TRBJ1-3; tentative D call: TRBD1 (5 bases). The CDR3 consists of 20 residues. Germline loops: CDR1 MDHEN, CDR2 SYDVKM. V lost 5 bases to trimming and J lost 0 bases, with 26 bases between them. The CDR3 sequence: CASSPHWGRSTTSSGNTIYF. DNA for the CDR3: TGTGCCAGCAGTCCCCATTGGGGGAGAAGCACAACTTCCTCTGGAAACACCATATATTTT.

This clonotype was found many times. V usage is TRBV27 and J usage is TRBJ1-1, with D perhaps matching TRBD1 (6 bases). Trimming cost V 7 bases and J 5 bases, with 14 bases left between them. The CDR3 covers 13 residues. Germline lookup yields CDR1 MNHEY and CDR2 SMNVEV (reference sequence). The CDR3, as DNA: TGTGCCAGCACTAGAGAGGGGGGAACTGAAGCTTTCTTT. This sequence encodes CASTREGGTEAFF.

This clonotype has only a few counts. V gene TRBV7-2 combines with J gene TRBJ2-1, with a weak D call TRBD2 (5 bases). V was trimmed by 5 bases and J by 7 bases, leaving 18 bases between them. CDR1 is SGHTA and CDR2 is FQGNSA in the germline V gene. There are 15 residues in the CDR3. CDR3 residues: CASSPSSTKGNEQFF. CDR3 sequence (DNA): TGTGCCAGCAGCCCCAGCTCGACTAAAGGGAATGAGCAGTTCTTC.

This clonotype has ten or more counts. This sequence joins TRBV12-3 or TRBV12-4 and TRBJ2-3, with D maybe TRBD2 (6 bases). The V gene lost 6 bases and the J gene lost 0 bases, with 22 bases spanning the gap. The CDR3 covers 18 residues. As DNA, the CDR3 is TGTGCCAGCAGAGGCCGGAGGGGAAACAGTTACAGCACAGATACGCAGTATTTT. Translation: CASRGRRGNSYSTDTQYF.

This clonotype turned up a few times. This rearrangement joins TRBV5-1 to TRBJ2-2; no definite D call. This CDR3 comprises 14 residues. In germline, CDR1 is SGHRS, CDR2 YFSETQ. Trimming left V 3 bases short and J 6 bases short, with 12 bases between. The CDR3 DNA reads as TGCGCCAGCAGCTCACTCCGACAAGCCGGGGAGCTGTTTTTT. This gives the protein CASSSLRQAGELFF.

V is TRBV7-3 and J is TRBJ2-1; maybe TRBD1 (6 bases). CDR3 size: 13 residues. Germline V gene data show CDR1 as SGHTA and CDR2 as FQGTGA. V was pared by 5 bases and J by 7 bases, with 12 bases between. CDR3 nucleotide sequence: TGTGCCAGCAGCACGACAGGAGATAATGAGCAGTTCTTC. This sequence encodes CASSTTGDNEQFF.

The V and J genes are TRBV18 and TRBJ1-2; D is unclear. CDR1 is KGHSH and CDR2 is LQKENI in the germline V gene. V was pared by 6 bases and J by 0 bases, with 8 bases between. The CDR3 spans 13 residues. The CDR3 sequence: CASSYKANYGYTF. The DNA of the CDR3 is TGTGCCAGCTCCTACAAAGCTAACTATGGCTACACCTTC. Variable domain in full (rest from reference TRBV18 and TRBJ1-2): NAGVMQNPRHLVRRRGQEARLRCSPMKGHSHVYWYRQLPEEGLKFMVYLQKENIIDESGMPKERFSAEFPKEGPSILRIQQVVRGDSAAYFCASSYKANYGYTFGSGTRLTVV.

This clonotype was picked up a small number of times. For the CDR3, the DNA is TGCAGCGTTGTGGGGGACTGGATGACAAGCTCCTACAATGAGCAGTTCTTC. Protein sequence: CSVVGDWMTSSYNEQFF. V and J are TRBV29-1 and TRBJ2-1; perhaps TRBD2 as D (6 bases). The CDR3 runs to 17 residues. Trimming took 4 bases from V and 0 from J, leaving 19 bases between them. Looked up from germline, CDR1 is SQVTM and CDR2 is ANQGSEA.

This clonotype was detected many times. This CDR3 reads CASSPGLNSLEQYF. CDR3 nucleotides: TGTGCCAGCAGCCCGGGACTTAACTCCTTGGAGCAGTACTTC. The chain carries TRBV6-1 and TRBJ2-7; possible D gene TRBD2, 6 bases. CDR3 size: 14 residues. Germline V gene data show CDR1 as MNHNS and CDR2 as SASEGT. V was clipped by 6 bases and J by 7 bases, with 19 bases between them.